Listed below are T cell receptor beta chains from one sample, sequenced in a study of T cell responses to AZD1222 COVID-19 vaccine. TCRdb's copy holds only in-frame clones and misses some; the assay was immunoSEQ multiplex PCR. This repertoire shows more than 120,000 clones, around 93% found once; its top ten account for 5.1%. Sequenced material: peripheral blood, taken on day 0 of AZD1222 vaccination. These receptors were collected from an adult in good health. Each CDR3 is given without its conserved first and last residue.

>TRBJ2-1|TRBV3-1/TRBV3-2
ASSRLDRANEQF
>TRBJ2-3|TRBV19
ASRSRSTDTQY
>TRBJ1-2|TRBV3-1/TRBV3-2
ASSQELRGGGYT
>TRBJ2-1|TRBV6-2/TRBV6-3
ASSYLAVSYNEQF
>TRBJ1-2|TRBV5-5
ASSGALQGNYGYT
>TRBJ2-6|TRBV15
ATSRDRDRVLT
>TRBJ2-7|TRBV7-9
ASSLGLAGAEQY
>TRBJ1-1|TRBV19
ASSIAGEGNTEAF
>TRBJ2-7|TRBV6-2/TRBV6-3
ASSPTWMEQY
>TRBJ1-2|TRBV5-1
ASRTGTAAVGYT
>TRBJ2-5|TRBV9
ASSNRGETQY
>TRBJ2-5|TRBV5-1
ASSLARLGETQY
>TRBJ2-5|TRBV6-6
ASRLGGWETQY
>TRBJ2-1|TRBV27
ASSLRGREQF
>TRBJ2-3|TRBV5-1
ASSLPAGGADTQY
>TRBJ1-1|TRBV5-1
ASSLGIAMNTEAF
>TRBJ1-3|TRBV6-5
ASRRGTGDENTIY
>TRBJ2-7|TRBV7-2
ASSPWTSYEQY
>TRBJ1-1|TRBV5-1
ASSLEVGNTEAF
>TRBJ1-1|TRBV18
ASSGLQDTEAF
>TRBJ2-2|TRBV7-2
ASSLRMKASGVNTGELF